This TCR beta chain stems from a study of shared clonotypes between healthy human individuals. Study-level findings and limits: Against clonotypes common to all four donors, non-shared ones had lower generation probabilities.

Germline CDR1 and CDR2: SGDLS and YYNGEE. The CDR3 is 13 residues long. Trimming took 3 bases from V and 2 from J, leaving 9 bases between them. The test was conducted at deep level. Libraries were prepared by immunoSEQ multiplex PCR; TCRdb keeps only in-frame clonotypes and omits some of them. The sample includes 600,000 or so clones, 95% of them seen just once. Naive CD8 cells lacked CD45RO and underwent positive selection for CCR7, leaving out terminally differentiated effector memory CD45RA+ cells. Donation came from healthy HIV-negative adults that had no recent acute infections or vaccinations. Only Caucasian adults living in Nashville, Tennessee made up the donor group. As for this clone: Its antigen remains unknown.

V is TRBV9 and J is TRBJ2-7, with a possible D match to TRBD2 (6 bases). Sequenced: naive CD8+ T cells sorted from blood. The clonotype comes from a woman aged 25 to 39 in good health. The DNA of the CDR3 is TGTGCCAGCAGCGGGGACTTTACCTACGAGCAGTACTTC. Residues: CASSGDFTYEQYF.